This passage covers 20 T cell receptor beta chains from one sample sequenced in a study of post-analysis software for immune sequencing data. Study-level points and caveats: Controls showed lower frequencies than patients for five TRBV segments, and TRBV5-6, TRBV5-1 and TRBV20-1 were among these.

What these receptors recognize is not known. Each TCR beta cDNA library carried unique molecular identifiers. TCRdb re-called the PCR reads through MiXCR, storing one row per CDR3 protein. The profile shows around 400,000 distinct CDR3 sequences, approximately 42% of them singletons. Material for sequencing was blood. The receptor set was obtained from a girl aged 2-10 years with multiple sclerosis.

CDR3 sequence: CASSLVGQGGTYEQYF. The CDR3 nucleotides are TGCGCCAGCAGCTTGGTTGGACAGGGGGGTACCTACGAGCAGTACTTC. The chain has TRBV5-1 and TRBJ2-7; 10 nucleotides line up with TRBD1. Germline CDR1 and CDR2: SGHRS and YFSETQ. V shed 0 bases, J shed 2 bases, and the junction held 5 bases outside the gene matches. The length of the CDR3 is 16 residues.

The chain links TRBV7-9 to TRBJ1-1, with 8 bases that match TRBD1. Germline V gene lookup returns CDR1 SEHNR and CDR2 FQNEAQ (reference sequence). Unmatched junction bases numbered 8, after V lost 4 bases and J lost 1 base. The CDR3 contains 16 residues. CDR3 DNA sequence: TGTGCCAGCAGCTCCACGGACAGGGTGAGGAACACTGAAGCTTTCTTT. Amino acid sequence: CASSSTDRVRNTEAFF.

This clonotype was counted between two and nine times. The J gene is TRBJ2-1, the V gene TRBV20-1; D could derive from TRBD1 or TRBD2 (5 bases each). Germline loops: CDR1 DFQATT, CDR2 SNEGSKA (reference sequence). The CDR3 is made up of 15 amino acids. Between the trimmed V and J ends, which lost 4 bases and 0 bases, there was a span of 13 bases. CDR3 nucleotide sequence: TGCAGTGCTATATACGGGGACCTCTCCTACAATGAGCAGTTCTTC. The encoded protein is CSAIYGDLSYNEQFF.

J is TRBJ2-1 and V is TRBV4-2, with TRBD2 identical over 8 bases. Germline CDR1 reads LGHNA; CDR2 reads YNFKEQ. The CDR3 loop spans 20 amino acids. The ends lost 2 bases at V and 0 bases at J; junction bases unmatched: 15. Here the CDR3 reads CASSQLALAGLDSSYNEQFF. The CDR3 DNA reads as TGTGCCAGCAGCCAATTAGCGCTAGCGGGCCTGGATAGCTCCTACAATGAGCAGTTCTTC.

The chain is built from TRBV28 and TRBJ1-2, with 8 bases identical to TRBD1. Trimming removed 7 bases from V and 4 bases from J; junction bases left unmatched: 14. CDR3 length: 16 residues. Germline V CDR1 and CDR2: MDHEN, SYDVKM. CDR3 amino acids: CASTRPQGANVYGYTF. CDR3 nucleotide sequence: TGTGCCAGCACTAGGCCCCAGGGGGCGAATGTCTATGGCTACACCTTC.

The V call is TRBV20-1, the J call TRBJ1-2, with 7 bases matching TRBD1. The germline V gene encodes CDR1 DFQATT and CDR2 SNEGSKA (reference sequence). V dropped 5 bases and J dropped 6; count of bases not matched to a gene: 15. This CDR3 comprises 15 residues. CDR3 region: CSAYRLTGTEDGYTF. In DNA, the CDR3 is TGCAGTGCTTACCGGCTAACCGGGACAGAGGATGGCTACACCTTC.

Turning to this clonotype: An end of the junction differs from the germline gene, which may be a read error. The CDR3 sequence: CSVVGPGGNTEAFF. The CDR3 nucleotides are TGCAGCGTGGTTGGACCCGGAGGAAACACTGAGGCTTTCTTT. The V call is TRBV29-1, the J call TRBJ1-1; D ambiguous. This CDR3 comprises 14 residues. CDR1 is SQVTM, CDR2 ANQGSEA, per germline.

The CDR3 nucleotides are TGTGCCAGCAGCTTGAGTCAATCCAGTCAGCCCCAGCATTTT. It is translated as CASSLSQSSQPQHF. The chain combines TRBV7-6 with TRBJ1-5; no reliable D call. The CDR3 loop spans 14 amino acids. Per germline, CDR1 SGHVS and CDR2 FNYEAQ. Trimming took 3 bases from V and 6 from J, leaving 12 bases between them. Together with reference TRBV7-6 and TRBJ1-5, the CDR3 gives the full variable domain: GAGVSQSPRYKVTKRGQDVALRCDPISGHVSLYWYRQALGQGPEFLTYFNYEAQQDKSGLPNDRFSAERPEGSISTLTIQRTEQRDSAMYRCASSLSQSSQPQHFGDGTRLSIL.

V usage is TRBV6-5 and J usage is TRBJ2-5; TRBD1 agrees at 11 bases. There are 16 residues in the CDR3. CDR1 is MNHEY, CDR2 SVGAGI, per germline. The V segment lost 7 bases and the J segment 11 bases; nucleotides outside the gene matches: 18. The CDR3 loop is CASIKGGTGGFGEQYF. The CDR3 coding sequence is TGTGCCAGCATCAAAGGGGGGACAGGGGGTTTCGGGGAGCAGTACTTC.

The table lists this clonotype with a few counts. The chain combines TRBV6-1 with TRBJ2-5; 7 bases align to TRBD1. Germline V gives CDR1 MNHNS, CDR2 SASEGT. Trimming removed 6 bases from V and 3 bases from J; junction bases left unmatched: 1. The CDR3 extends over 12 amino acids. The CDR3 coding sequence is TGTGCCAGCAGGACAGGGAAAGAGACCCAGTACTTC. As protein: CASRTGKETQYF.

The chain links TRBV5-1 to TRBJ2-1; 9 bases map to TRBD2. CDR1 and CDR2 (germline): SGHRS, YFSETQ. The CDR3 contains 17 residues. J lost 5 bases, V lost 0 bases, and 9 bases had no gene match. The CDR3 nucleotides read TGCGCCAGCAGCTTGGAGGTAGGGCTAGCGGGGAACAATGAGCAGTTCTTC. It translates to CASSLEVGLAGNNEQFF.

The CDR3 loop is CAISAQGDYGYTF. DNA of the CDR3: TGTGCCATCAGTGCGCAGGGAGACTATGGCTACACCTTC. The rearrangement joins TRBV10-3 to TRBJ1-2, with D perhaps TRBD1 (5 bases). Looked up from germline, CDR1 is ENHRY and CDR2 is SYGVKD. Trimming removed 4 bases at V and 3 bases at J, with 9 bases between. The CDR3 has 13 amino acids.

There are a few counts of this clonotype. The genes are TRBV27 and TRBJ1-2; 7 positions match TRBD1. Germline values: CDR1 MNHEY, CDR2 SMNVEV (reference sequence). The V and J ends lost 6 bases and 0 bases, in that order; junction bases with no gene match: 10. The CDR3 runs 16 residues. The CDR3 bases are TGTGCCAGCAGCCCAAACCGGGACAGAGCTAACTATGGCTACACCTTC. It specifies CASSPNRDRANYGYTF.

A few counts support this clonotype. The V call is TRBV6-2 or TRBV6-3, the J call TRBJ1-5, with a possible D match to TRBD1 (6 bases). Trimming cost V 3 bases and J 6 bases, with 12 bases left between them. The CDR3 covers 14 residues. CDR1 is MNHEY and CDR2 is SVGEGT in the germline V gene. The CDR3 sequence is CASSYTGRSQPQHF. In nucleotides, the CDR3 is TGTGCCAGCAGTTATACAGGGAGAAGTCAGCCCCAGCATTTT.

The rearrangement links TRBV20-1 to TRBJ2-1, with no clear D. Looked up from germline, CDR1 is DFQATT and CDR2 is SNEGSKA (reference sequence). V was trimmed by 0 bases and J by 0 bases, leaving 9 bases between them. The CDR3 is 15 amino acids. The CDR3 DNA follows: TGCAGTGCTAGAGAGCCCACCCGCTCCTACAATGAGCAGTTCTTC. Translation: CSAREPTRSYNEQFF.

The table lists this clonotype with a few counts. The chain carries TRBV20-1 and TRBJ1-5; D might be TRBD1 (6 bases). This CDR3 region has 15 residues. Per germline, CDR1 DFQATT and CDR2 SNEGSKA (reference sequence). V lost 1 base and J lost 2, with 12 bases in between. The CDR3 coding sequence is TGCAGTGCTAGAGTGGGGACAAATCGCAATCAGCCCCAGCATTTT. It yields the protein CSARVGTNRNQPQHF.

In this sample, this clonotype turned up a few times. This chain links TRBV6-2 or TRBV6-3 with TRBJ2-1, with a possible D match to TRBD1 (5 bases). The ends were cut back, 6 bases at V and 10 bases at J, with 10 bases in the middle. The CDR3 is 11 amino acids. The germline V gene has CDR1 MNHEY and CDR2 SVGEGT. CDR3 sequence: CASRRQSEQFF. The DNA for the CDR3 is TGTGCCAGCAGGCGACAGTCGGAGCAGTTCTTC.

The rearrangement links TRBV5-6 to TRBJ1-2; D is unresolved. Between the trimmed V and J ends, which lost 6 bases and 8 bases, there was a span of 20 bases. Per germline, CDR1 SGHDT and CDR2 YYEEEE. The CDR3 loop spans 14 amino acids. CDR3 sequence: CASTSLVFDTGYTF. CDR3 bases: TGTGCCAGCACCAGCTTGGTTTTTGATACCGGCTACACCTTC.

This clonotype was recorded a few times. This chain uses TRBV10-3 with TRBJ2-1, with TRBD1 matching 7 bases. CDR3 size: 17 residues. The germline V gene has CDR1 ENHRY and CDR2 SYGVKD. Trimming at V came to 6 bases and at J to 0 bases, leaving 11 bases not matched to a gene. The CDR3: CAISDRVGTSSYNEQFF. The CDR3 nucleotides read TGTGCCATCAGCGACAGGGTAGGGACGAGCTCCTACAATGAGCAGTTCTTC.

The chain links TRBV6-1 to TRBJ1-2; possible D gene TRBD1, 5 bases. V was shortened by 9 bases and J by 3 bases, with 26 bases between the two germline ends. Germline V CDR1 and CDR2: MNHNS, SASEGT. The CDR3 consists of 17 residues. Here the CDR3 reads CASIAARGTAIYYGYTF. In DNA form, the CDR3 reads TGTGCCAGTATTGCCGCGCGGGGGACGGCTATCTACTATGGCTACACCTTC.